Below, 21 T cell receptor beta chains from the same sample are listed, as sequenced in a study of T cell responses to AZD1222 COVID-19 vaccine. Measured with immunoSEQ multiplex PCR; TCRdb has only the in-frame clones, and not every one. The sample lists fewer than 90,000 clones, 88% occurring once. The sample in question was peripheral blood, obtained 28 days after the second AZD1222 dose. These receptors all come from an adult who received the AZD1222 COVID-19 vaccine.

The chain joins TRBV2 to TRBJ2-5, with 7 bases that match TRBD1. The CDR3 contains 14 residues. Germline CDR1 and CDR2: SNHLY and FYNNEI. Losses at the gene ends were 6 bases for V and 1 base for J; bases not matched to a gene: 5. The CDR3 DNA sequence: TGTGCCAGCAGGCGAGGGGGCGGCCAAGAGACCCAGTACTTC. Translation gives CASRRGGGQETQYF.

In nucleotides, the CDR3 is TGTGCCAGCAGCTCGGCAGCCCTCGATAATTCACCCCTCCACTTT. It encodes CASSSAALDNSPLHF. The chain carries TRBV7-6 and TRBJ1-6; no clear D gene. The CDR3 has 15 amino acids. Germline assignment: CDR1 SGHVS and CDR2 FNYEAQ. V dropped 4 bases and J dropped 5 bases, with 12 bases sitting between them.

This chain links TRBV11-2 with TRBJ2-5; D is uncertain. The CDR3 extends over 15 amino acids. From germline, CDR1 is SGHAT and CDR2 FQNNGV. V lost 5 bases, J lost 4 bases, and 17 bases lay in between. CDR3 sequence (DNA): TGTGCCAGCAGCCCACACCCCGCAAGGATAGAGACCCAGTACTTC. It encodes CASSPHPARIETQYF.

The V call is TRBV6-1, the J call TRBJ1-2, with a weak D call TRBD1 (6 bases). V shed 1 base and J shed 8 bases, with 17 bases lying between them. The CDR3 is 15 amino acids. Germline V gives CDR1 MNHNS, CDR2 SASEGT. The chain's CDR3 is CASSEGSTGSNGYTF. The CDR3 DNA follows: TGTGCCAGCAGTGAAGGCAGTACAGGGTCCAACGGCTACACCTTC.

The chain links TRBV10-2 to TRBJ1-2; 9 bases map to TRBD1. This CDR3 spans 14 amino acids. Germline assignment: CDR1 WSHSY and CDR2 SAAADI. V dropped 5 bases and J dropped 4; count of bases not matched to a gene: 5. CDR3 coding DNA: TGCGCCAGCAGTCCGGGACAGGGCTTCTATGGCTACACCTTC. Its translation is CASSPGQGFYGYTF.

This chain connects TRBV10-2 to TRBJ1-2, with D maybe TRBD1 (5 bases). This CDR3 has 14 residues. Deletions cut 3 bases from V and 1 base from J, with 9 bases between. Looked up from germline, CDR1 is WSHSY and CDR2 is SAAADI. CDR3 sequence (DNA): TGCGCCAGCAGTGACGGACACCTTAACTATGGCTACACCTTC. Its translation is CASSDGHLNYGYTF.

CDR3: CASSPSPPGTDTQYF. CDR3 sequence (DNA): TGTGCCAGCAGCCCGAGTCCCCCCGGCACAGATACGCAGTATTTT. The chain carries TRBV11-2 and TRBJ2-3; D is unclear. Per germline, CDR1 SGHAT and CDR2 FQNNGV. Deletions cut 5 bases from V and 1 base from J, with 13 bases between. CDR3 length: 15 amino acids.

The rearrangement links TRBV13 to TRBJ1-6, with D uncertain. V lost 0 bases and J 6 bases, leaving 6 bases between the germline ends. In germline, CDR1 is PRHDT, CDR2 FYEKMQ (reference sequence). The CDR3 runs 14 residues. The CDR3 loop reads CASSLGSRNSPLHF. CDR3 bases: TGTGCCAGCAGCTTAGGCTCCCGTAATTCACCCCTCCACTTT.

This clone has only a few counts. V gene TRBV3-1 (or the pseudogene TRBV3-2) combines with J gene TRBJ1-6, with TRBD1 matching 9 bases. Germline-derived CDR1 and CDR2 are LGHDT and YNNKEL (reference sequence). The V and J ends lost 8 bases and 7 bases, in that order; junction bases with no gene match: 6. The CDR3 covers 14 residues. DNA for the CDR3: TGTGCCAGCGCGCTAGGACAGGGGAATTCACCCCTCCACTTT. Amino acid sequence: CASALGQGNSPLHF.

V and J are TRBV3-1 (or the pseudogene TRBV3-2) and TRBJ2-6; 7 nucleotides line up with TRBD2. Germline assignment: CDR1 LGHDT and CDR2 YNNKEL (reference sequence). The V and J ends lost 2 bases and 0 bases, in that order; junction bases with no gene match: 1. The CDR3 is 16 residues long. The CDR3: CASSQPGGSGANVLTF. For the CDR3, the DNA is TGTGCCAGCAGCCAACCGGGAGGCTCTGGGGCCAACGTCCTGACTTTC.

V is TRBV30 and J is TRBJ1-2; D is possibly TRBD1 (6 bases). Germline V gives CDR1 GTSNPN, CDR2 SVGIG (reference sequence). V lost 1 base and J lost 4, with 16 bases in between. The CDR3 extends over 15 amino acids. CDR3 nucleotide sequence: TGTGCCTGGAGTGGGAATCTGGGGGCAAGCTATGGCTACACCTTC. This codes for CAWSGNLGASYGYTF.

The CDR3: CASSLPQGRDTEAFF. The CDR3 nucleotides read TGTGCCAGCAGCTTACCCCAGGGAAGGGACACTGAAGCTTTCTTT. V is TRBV7-9 and J is TRBJ1-1, with D possibly matching TRBD1 (5 bases). Per the germline V gene, CDR1 is SEHNR and CDR2 is FQNEAQ (reference sequence). The CDR3 has 15 amino acids. The V gene lost 2 bases and the J gene lost 3 bases, with 13 bases spanning the gap.

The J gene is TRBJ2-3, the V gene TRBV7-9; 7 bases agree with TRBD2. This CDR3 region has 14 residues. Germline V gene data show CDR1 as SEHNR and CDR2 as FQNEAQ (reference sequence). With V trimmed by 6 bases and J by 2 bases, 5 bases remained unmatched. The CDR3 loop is CASSRERDTDTQYF. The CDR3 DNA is TGTGCCAGCAGTCGTGAGCGGGACACAGATACGCAGTATTTT.

CDR3 region: CASGLPGFSPLHF. Here the CDR3 DNA reads TGTGCCAGCGGCCTCCCAGGGTTTTCACCCCTCCACTTT. The V and J genes are TRBV27 and TRBJ1-6; D is possibly TRBD1 (5 bases). V lost 8 bases and J 9 bases, leaving 14 bases between the germline ends. CDR1 and CDR2 from the germline V gene are MNHEY and SMNVEV (reference sequence). The CDR3 runs to 13 residues.

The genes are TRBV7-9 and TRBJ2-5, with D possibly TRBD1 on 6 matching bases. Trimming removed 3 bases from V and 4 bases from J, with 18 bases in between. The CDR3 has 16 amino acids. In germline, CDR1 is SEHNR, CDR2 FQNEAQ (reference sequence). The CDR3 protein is CASSFSGTRVSETQYF. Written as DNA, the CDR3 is TGTGCCAGCAGCTTTTCCGGGACACGGGTCTCAGAGACCCAGTACTTC.

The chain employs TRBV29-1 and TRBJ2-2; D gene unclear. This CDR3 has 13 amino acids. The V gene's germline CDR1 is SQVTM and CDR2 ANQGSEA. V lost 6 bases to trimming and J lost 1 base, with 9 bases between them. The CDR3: CSVWRRNTGELFF. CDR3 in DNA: TGCAGCGTATGGCGGAGGAACACCGGGGAGCTGTTTTTT.

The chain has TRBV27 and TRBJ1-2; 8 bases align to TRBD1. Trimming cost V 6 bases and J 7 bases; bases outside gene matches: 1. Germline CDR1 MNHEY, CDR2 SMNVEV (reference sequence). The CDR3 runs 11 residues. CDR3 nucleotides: TGTGCCAGCAGCGACAGGGGTGGCTACACCTTC. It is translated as CASSDRGGYTF.

The DNA of the CDR3 is TGTGCCAGCAGTTTGTCCGGGGCGCGGGGGGATGAAAAACTGTTTTTT. It translates to CASSLSGARGDEKLFF. This chain links TRBV28 with TRBJ1-4, with D possibly TRBD1 on 5 matching bases. V lost 3 bases and J 6 bases, leaving 17 bases between the germline ends. Germline V gives CDR1 MDHEN, CDR2 SYDVKM. This CDR3 is 16 amino acids long.

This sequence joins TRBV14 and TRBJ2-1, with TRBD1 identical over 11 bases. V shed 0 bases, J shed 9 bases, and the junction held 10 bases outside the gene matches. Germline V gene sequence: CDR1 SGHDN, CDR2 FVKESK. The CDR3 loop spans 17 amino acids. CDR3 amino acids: CASSQDTTGQGDIEQFF. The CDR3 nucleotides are TGTGCCAGCAGCCAAGATACCACGGGACAGGGGGACATTGAGCAGTTCTTC.

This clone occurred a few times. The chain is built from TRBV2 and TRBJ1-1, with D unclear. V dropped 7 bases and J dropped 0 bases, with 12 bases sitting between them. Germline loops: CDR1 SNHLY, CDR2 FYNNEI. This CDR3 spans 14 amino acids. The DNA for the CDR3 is TGTGCCAGCAAACAGTGGTATATGAACACTGAAGCTTTCTTT. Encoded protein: CASKQWYMNTEAFF.

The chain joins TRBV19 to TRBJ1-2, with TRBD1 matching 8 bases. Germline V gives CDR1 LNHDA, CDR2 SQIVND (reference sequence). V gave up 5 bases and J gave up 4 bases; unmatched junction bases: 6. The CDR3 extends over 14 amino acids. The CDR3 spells CASSWQGASYGYTF. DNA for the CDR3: TGTGCCAGTAGTTGGCAGGGGGCGAGCTATGGCTACACCTTC.